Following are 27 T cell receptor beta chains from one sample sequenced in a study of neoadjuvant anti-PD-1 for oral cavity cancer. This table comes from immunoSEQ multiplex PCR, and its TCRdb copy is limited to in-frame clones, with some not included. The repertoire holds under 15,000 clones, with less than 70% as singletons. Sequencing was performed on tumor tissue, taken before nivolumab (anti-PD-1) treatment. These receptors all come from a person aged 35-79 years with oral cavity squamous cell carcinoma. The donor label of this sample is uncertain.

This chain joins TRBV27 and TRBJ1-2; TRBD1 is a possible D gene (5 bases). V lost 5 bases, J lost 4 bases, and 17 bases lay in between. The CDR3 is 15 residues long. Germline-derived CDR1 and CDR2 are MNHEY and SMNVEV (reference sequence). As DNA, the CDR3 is TGTGCCAGCAGTAAGGGGACCGGAGAAGGCTATGGCTACACCTTC. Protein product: CASSKGTGEGYGYTF.

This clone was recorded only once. CDR3 DNA: TGTGCCAGCTCACCCGTAGCGGGGGCCTACGAGCAGTACTTC. Translating gives CASSPVAGAYEQYF. V is TRBV18 and J is TRBJ2-7; 9 nucleotides align to TRBD2. Losses at the gene ends were 3 bases for V and 2 bases for J; bases not matched to a gene: 2. The CDR3 totals 14 residues. CDR1 KGHSH and CDR2 LQKENI come from the germline V gene.

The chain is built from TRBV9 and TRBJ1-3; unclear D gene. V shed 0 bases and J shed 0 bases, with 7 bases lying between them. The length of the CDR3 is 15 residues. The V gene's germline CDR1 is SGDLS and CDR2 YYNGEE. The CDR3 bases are TGTGCCAGCAGCGTAGGCTCAGACTCTGGAAACACCATATATTTT. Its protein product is CASSVGSDSGNTIYF.

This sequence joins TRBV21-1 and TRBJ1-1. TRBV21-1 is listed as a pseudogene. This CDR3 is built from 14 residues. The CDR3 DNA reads TGTGCCAGCAGCTTAAGGGGGGGGGACACTGAAGCTTTCTTT. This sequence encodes CASSLRGGDTEAFF.

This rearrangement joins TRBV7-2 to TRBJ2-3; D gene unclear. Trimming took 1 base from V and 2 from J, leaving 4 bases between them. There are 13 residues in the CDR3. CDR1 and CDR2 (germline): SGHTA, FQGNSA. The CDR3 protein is CASSLVFTDTQYF. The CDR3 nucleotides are TGTGCCAGCAGCTTAGTCTTCACAGATACGCAGTATTTT.

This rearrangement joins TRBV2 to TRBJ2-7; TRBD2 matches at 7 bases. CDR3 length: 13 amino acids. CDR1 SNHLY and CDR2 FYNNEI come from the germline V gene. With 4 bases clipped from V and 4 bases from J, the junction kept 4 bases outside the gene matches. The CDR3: CASSAGRGYEQYF. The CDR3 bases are TGTGCCAGCAGTGCGGGGCGGGGGTACGAGCAGTACTTC.

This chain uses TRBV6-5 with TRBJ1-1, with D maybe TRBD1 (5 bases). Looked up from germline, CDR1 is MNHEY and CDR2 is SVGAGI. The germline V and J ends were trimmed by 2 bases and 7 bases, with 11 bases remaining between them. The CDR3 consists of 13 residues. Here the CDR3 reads CASSYPGTGEAFF. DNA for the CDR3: TGTGCCAGCAGTTACCCCGGGACGGGTGAAGCTTTCTTT.

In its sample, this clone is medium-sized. The DNA of the CDR3 is TGTGCCAGCAGCGTCGGTGGCCCCAATCAGCCCCAGCATTTT. It yields the protein CASSVGGPNQPQHF. The V call is TRBV9, the J call TRBJ1-5; D gene uncertain. V was pared by 2 bases and J by 3 bases, with 9 bases between. CDR3 length equals 14 residues. CDR1 SGDLS and CDR2 YYNGEE come from the germline V gene.

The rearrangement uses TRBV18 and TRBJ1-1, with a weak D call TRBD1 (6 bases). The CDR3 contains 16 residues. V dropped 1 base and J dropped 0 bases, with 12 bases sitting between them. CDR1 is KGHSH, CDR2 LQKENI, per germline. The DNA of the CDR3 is TGTGCCAGCTCACCACAACACACAGGGATGAACACTGAAGCTTTCTTT. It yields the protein CASSPQHTGMNTEAFF.

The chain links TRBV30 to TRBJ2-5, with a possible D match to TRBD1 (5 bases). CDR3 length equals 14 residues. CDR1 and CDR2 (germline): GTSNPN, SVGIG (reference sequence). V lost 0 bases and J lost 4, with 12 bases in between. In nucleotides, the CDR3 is TGTGCCTGGAGTGTATTGGGGCTAGTAGAGACCCAGTACTTC. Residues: CAWSVLGLVETQYF.

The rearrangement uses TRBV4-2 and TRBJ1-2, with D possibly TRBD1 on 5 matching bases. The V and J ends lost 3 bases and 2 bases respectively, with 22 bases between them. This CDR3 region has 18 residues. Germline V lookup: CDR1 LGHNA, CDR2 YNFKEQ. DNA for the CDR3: TGTGCCAGCAGCCATACCCAGACAAGCTTGGGGCGAAACTATGGCTACACCTTC. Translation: CASSHTQTSLGRNYGYTF.

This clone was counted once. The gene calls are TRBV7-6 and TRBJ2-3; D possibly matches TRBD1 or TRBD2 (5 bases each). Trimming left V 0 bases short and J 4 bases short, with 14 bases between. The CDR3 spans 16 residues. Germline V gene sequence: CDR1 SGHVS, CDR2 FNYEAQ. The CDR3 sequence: CASSLAGTLLADTQYF. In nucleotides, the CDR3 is TGTGCCAGCAGCTTAGCAGGGACCCTCTTGGCAGATACGCAGTATTTT.

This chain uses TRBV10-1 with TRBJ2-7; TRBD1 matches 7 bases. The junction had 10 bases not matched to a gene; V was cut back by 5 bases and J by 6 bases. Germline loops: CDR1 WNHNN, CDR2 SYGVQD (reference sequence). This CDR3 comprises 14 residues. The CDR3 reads CASSFNPTGTEQYF. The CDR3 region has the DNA TGCGCCAGCAGTTTCAACCCGACAGGGACCGAGCAGTACTTC.

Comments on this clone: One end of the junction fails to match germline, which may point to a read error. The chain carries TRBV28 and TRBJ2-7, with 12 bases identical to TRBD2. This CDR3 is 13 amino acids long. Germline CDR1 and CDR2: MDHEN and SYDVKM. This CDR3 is CASRSLSSGRALF. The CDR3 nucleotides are TGTGCCAGCAGAAGCCTTTCTAGCGGGAGGGCTTTATTC.

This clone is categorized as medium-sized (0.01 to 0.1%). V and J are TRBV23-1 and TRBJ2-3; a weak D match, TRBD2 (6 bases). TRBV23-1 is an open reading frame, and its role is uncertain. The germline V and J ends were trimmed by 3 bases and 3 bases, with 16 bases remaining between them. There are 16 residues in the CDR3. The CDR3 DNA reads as TGCGCCAGCAGTCATGGGGGGACTCCAAAAACAGATACGCAGTATTTT. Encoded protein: CASSHGGTPKTDTQYF.

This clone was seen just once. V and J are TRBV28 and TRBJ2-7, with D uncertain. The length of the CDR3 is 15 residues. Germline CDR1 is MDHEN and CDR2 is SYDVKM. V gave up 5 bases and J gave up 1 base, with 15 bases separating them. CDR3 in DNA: TGTGCCAGCAGTCTCGACACTGGTCGGTCCTACGAGCAGTACTTC. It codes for CASSLDTGRSYEQYF.

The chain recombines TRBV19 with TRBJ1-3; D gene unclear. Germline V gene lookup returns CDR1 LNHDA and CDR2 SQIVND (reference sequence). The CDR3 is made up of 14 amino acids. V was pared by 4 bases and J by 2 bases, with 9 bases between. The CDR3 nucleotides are TGTGCCAGTAGTACGCGAGGGACTGGAAACACCATATATTTT. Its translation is CASSTRGTGNTIYF.

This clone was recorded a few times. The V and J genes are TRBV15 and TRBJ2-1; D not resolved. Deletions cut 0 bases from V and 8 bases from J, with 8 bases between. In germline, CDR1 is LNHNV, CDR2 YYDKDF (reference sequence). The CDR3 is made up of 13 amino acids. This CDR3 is CATSRDRGDEQFF. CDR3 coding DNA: TGTGCCACCAGCAGAGACCGTGGCGATGAGCAGTTCTTC.

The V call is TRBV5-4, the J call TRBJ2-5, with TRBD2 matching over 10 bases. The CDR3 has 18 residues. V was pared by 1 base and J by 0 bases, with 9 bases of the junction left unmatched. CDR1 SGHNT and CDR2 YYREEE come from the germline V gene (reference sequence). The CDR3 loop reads CASSLKASGGPYQETQYF. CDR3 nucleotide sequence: TGTGCCAGCAGCTTGAAGGCTAGCGGGGGCCCGTACCAAGAGACCCAGTACTTC. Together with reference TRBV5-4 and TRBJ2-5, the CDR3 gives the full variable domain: ETGVTQSPTHLIKTRGQQVTLRCSSQSGHNTVSWYQQALGQGPQFIFQYYREEENGRGNFPPRFSGLQFPNYSSELNVNALELDDSALYLCASSLKASGGPYQETQYFGPGTRLLVL.

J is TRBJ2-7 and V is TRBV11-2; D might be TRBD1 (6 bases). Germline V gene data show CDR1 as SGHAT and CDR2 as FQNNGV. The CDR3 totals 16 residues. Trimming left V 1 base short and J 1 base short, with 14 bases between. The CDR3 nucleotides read TGTGCCAGCAGCTTAGCCGGGACAAGTCATTCCTACGAGCAGTACTTC. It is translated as CASSLAGTSHSYEQYF.

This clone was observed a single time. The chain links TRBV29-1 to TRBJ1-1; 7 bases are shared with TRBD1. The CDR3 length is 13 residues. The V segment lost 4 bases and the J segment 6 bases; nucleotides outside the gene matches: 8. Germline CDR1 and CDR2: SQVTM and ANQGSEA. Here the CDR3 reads CSVGRDRDAEAFF. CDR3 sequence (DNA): TGCAGCGTTGGCCGGGACAGAGACGCTGAAGCTTTCTTT.

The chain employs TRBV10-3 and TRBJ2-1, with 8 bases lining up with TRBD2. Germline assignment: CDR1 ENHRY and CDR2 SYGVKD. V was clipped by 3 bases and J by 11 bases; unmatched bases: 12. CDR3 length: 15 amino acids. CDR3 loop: CAISEGTSLRSQQFF. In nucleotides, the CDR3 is TGTGCCATCAGTGAAGGGACTAGTCTAAGATCCCAGCAGTTCTTC.

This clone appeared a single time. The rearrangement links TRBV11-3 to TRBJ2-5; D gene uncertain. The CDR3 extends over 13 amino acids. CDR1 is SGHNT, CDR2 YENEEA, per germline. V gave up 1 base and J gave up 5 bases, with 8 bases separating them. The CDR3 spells CASSLGGRETQYF. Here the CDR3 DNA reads TGTGCCAGCAGCTTAGGGGGTCGGGAGACCCAGTACTTC.

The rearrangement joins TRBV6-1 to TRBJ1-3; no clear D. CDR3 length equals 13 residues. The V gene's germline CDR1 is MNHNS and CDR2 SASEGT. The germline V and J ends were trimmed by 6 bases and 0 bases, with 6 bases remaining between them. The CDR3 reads CASRRHSGNTIYF. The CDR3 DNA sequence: TGTGCCAGCAGACGGCACTCTGGAAACACCATATATTTT.

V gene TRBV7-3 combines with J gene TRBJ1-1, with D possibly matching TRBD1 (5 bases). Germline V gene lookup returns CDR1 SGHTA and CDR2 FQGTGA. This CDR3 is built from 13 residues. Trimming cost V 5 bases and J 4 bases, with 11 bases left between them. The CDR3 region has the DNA TGTGCCAGCAGCGTTACCGGGACCACTGAAGCTTTCTTT. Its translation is CASSVTGTTEAFF.

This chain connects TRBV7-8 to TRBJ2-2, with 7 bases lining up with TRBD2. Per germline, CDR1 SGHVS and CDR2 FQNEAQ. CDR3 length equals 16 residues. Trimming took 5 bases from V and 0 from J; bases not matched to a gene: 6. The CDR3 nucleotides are TGTGCCAGCAGCCCTCTAGCGGTCCCGAACACCGGGGAGCTGTTTTTT. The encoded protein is CASSPLAVPNTGELFF.

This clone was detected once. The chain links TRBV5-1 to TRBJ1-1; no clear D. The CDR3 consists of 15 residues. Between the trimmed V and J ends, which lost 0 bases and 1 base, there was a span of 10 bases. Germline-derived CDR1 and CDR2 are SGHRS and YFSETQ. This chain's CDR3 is CASSLDGRGNTEAFF. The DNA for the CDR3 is TGCGCCAGCAGCTTGGATGGGAGAGGGAACACTGAAGCTTTCTTT.